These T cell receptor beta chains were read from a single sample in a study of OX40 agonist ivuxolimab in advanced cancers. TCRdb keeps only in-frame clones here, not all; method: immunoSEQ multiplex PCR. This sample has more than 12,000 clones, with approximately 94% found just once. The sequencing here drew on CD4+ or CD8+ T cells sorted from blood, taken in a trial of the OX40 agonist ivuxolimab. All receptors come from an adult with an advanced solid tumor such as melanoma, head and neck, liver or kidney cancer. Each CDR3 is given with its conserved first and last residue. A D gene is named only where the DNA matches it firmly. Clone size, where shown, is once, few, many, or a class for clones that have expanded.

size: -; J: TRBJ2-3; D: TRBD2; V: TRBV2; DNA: TGTGCCAGCAGTGAAGCGCTAGCGGGGGGCACAGATACGCAGTATTTT; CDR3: CASSEALAGGTDTQYF
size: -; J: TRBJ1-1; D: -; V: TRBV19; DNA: TGTGCCAGTAGTGTGGACCAAGGAACGAACACTGAAGCTTTCTTT; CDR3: CASSVDQGTNTEAFF
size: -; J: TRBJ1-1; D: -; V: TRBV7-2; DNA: TGTGCCAGCAGCGGACGGAGGAACACTGAAGCTTTCTTT; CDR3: CASSGRRNTEAFF
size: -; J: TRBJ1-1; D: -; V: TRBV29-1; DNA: TGCAGAGGGGGGGACACTGAAGCTTTCTTT; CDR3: CRGGDTEAFF
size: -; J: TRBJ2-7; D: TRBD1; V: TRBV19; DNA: TGTGCCAGTAGTGCTGCGGGACAGGTCTACGAGCAGTACTTC; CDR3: CASSAAGQVYEQYF
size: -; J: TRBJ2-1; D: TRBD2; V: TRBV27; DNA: TGTGCCAGCAGTCCTCCGAACGGGGGAGGGGAGCAGTTCTTC; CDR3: CASSPPNGGGEQFF
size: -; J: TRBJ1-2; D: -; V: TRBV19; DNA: TGTGCCAGTAGTATTGGGGATGGCTACACCTTC; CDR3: CASSIGDGYTF
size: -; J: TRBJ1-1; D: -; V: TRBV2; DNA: TGTGCCAGGGAGGCGGGGGGCACTGAAGCTTTCTTT; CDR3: CAREAGGTEAFF
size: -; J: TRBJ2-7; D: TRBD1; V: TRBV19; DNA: TGTGCCAGTGAGAGTGGAGGACAGGGGGCGACCTACGAGCAGTACTTC; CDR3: CASESGGQGATYEQYF
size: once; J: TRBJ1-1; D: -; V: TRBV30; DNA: TGTGCCTGGGGACACGTGAACACTGAAGCTTTCTTT; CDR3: CAWGHVNTEAFF
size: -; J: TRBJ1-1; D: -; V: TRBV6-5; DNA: TGTGCCAGCAGTTATACAGGGCTGAACACTGAAGCTTTCTTT; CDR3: CASSYTGLNTEAFF
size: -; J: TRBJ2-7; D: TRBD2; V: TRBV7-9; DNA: TGTGCCAGCAGCCATAGCGGGAGCCAGTGGGAGCAGTACTTC; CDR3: CASSHSGSQWEQYF
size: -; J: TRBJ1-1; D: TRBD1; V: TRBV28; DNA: TGTGCCAGCAGGGGGGGGACAGGGGGCATGAACACTGAAGCTTTCTTT; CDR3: CASRGGTGGMNTEAFF
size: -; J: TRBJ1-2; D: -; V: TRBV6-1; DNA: TGTGCCAGCAGTGAAATGGGCTACACCTTC; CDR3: CASSEMGYTF
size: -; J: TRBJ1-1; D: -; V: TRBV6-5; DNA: TGTGCCAGCAGTGTAGGAGGGGCCGGCACTGAAGCTTTCTTT; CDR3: CASSVGGAGTEAFF
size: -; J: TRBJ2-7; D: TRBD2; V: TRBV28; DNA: TGTGCCAGCAGTTTTACCCTCGGGACTAGCGGGAGTTACGAGCAGTACTTC; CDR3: CASSFTLGTSGSYEQYF
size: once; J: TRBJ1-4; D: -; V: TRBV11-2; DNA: TGTGCCAGCAGCTCGGGATGGGGCGATGGTGAAAAACTGTTTTTT; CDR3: CASSSGWGDGEKLFF
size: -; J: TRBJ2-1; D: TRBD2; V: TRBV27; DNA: TGTGCCAGCAGTACACCAATGGGGGGGATCTCCTACAATGAGCAGTTCTTC; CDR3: CASSTPMGGISYNEQFF
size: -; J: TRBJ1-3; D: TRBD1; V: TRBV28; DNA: TGTGCCAGCAGTTTAGACAGGGGAGCGGGAAACACCATATATTTT; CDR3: CASSLDRGAGNTIYF
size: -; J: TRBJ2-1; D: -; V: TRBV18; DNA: TGTGCCAGCTTCACCATGTACAATGAGCAGTTCTTC; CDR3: CASFTMYNEQFF
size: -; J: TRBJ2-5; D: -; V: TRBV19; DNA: TGTGCCAGTAGTATTCCCAGAGCAGGGCAAGAGACCCAGTACTTC; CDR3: CASSIPRAGQETQYF
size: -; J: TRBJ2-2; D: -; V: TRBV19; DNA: TGTGCCAGTAGTATCGGAGGGGGTTTGTCGTACACCGGGGAGCTGTTTTTT; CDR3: CASSIGGGLSYTGELFF
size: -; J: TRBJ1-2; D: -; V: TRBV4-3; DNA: TGCGCCAGCAGCCAAGATCTTAGGGGGAACTATGGCTACACCTTC; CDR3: CASSQDLRGNYGYTF
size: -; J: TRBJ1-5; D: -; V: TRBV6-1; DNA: TGTGCCAGCAGCGCCTCAATGGAGCGCGTGCAGCCCCAGCATTTT; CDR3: CASSASMERVQPQHF
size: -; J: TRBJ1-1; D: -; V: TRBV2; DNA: TGTGCCAGCAGTGAGGGGGCCAGTGAAGCTTTCTTT; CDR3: CASSEGASEAFF
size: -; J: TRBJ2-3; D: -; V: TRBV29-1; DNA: TGCAGCGTTGTTGCCTGGACAGATACGCAGTATTTT; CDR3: CSVVAWTDTQYF
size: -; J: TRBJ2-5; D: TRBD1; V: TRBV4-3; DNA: TGCGCCAGCAGTACTCTAGGGGGCGAAGAGACCCAGTACTTC; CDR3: CASSTLGGEETQYF
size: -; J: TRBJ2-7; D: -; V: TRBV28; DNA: TGTGCCAGCAGTCGCCGGGACTCGACCTACGAGCAGTACTTC; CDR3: CASSRRDSTYEQYF
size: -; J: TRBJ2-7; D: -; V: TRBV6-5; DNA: TGTGCCAGCAGTTACGTCGGGGGCTCCGCCGGCGAGCAGTACTTC; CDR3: CASSYVGGSAGEQYF
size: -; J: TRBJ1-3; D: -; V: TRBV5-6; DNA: TGTGCCAGCAGCGCCTCAGGGTTCTCTGGAAACACCATATATTTT; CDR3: CASSASGFSGNTIYF
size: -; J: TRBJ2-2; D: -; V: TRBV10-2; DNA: TGCGCCAGCAGGGTTTCGAACACCGGGGAGCTGTTTTTT; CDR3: CASRVSNTGELFF
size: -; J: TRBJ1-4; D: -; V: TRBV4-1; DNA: TGCGCCAGCAGCCAAGAAAGGTTTGATAATGAAAAACTGTTTTTT; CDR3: CASSQERFDNEKLFF
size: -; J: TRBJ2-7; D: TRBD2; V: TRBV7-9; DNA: TGTGCCAGCAGCTTAGTGATTGGACTAGCGGGAGGGGAGCAGTACTTC; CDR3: CASSLVIGLAGGEQYF
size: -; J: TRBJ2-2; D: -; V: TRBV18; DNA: TGTGCCAGCTCACCGTCAAGCGGCAACACCGGGGAGCTGTTTTTT; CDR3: CASSPSSGNTGELFF
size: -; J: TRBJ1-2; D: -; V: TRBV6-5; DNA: TGTGCCAGCAGTTACTCGGAGACCCTGGGCTACACCTTC; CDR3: CASSYSETLGYTF
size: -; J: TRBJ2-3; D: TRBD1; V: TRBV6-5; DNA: TGTGCCAGCAAGGGGGCGGAGATTGTGGATACGCAGTATTTT; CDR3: CASKGAEIVDTQYF
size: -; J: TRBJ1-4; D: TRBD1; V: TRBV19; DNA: TGTGCCAGTAGACCGACAGGGAGACGAACTAATGAAAAACTGTTTTTT; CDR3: CASRPTGRRTNEKLFF
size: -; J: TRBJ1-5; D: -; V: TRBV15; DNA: TGTGCCACCAGTCACCTGAGTCAGCCCCAGCATTTT; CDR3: CATSHLSQPQHF
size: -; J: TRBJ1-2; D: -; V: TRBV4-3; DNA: TGCGCCAGCAGCCAAGAAGACAGTAACTATGGCTACACCTTC; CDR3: CASSQEDSNYGYTF
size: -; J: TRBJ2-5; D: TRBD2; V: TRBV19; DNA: TGTGCCAGTAGTATCATAGCGGGAGAGGCGGAGACCCAGTACTTC; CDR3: CASSIIAGEAETQYF
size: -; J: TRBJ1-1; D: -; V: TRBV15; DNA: TGTGCCACCAGCAGAGAAGGGGAGCTTGGTGAAGCTTTCTTT; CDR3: CATSREGELGEAFF
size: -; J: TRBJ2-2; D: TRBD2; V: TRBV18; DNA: TGTGCCAGCTCACAGACGACTAGCTATTCTAACACCGGGGAGCTGTTTTTT; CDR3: CASSQTTSYSNTGELFF
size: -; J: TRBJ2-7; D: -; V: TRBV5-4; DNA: TGTGCCAGCAGCCCGACCCGAGGGGTCCCCAATGGGTACGAGCAGTACTTC; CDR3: CASSPTRGVPNGYEQYF
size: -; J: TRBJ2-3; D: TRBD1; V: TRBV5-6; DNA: TGTGCCAGCAGTCGGGACAGACCAGTCACAGATACGCAGTATTTT; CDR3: CASSRDRPVTDTQYF
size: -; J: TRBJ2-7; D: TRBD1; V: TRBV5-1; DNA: TGCGCCAGCAGCGAGGGACAGGGGGGAGAGCAGTACTTC; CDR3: CASSEGQGGEQYF
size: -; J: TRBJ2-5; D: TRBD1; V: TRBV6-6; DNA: TGTGCCAGCAGTTACCGGGACAGGGGAGGAGAGACCCAGTACTTC; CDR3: CASSYRDRGGETQYF
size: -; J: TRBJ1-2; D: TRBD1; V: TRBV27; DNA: TGTGCCAGCCGCAAATTGGACAGGGGGCTGGGAGGCTACACCTTC; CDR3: CASRKLDRGLGGYTF
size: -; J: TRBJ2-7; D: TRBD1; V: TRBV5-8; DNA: TGTGCCAGCAGCTCCCGGACAGGGCGAGGCTCCTACGAGCAGTACTTC; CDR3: CASSSRTGRGSYEQYF
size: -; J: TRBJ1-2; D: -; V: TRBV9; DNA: TGTGCCAGCCTCGGCGATGGCGATGGCTACACCTTC; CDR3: CASLGDGDGYTF
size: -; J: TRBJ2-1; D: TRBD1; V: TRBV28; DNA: TGTGCCAGCAGTCCGCGGACAGGGGGATACAATGAGCAGTTCTTC; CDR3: CASSPRTGGYNEQFF
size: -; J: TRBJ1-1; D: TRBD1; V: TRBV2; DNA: TGTGCCAGCAGGACAGGGGGGAACACTGAAGCTTTCTTT; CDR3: CASRTGGNTEAFF
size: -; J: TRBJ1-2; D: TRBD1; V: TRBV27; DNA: TGTGCCAGCAGTCCGACAGGGGACTATGGCTACACCTTC; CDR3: CASSPTGDYGYTF
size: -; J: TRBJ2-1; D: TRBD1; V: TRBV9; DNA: TGTGCCAGCAGCGGGACAGGGGGTCCCCTCAATGAGCAGTTCTTC; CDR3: CASSGTGGPLNEQFF